This T cell receptor beta chain emerged from a study of T cell responses to AZD1222 COVID-19 vaccine. The CDR3 contains 14 residues. Germline values: CDR1 SGHRS, CDR2 YFSETQ. Trimming took 3 bases from V and 5 from J; bases not matched to a gene: 7. Study-wide findings and caveats: Only 5 or 6 people who got AZD1222 tested seropositive at baseline.

About this clone itself: Its antigen is not known.

Clones were read by immunoSEQ multiplex PCR, and TCRdb kept only the in-frame ones, dropping some. The table has roughly 180,000 clones, about 90% seen once. This sequence joins TRBV5-1 and TRBJ2-7; 8 nucleotides align to TRBD1. This TCR was recovered from an adult in good health. Here the sequenced sample was peripheral blood, taken on day 0 of AZD1222 vaccination. The CDR3 sequence: CASSSGQGQDEQYF. The DNA of the CDR3 is TGCGCCAGCAGCTCAGGACAGGGTCAAGACGAGCAGTACTTC.